Listed here is a single TCR beta chain. These data come from a study of early T cells in non-severe SARS-CoV-2 infection. MiXCR was run by TCRdb on the 5' RACE reads, yielding one entry per CDR3 protein. The sample lists about 86,000 distinct CDR3 sequences; about an eighth were seen once. This clonotype was sampled from an adult who was a healthcare worker with PCR-confirmed SARS-CoV-2 infection or an uninfected control (not recorded which). The sequenced sample consisted of whole blood.

This chain's CDR3 is CASSAGTILSYEQYF. The CDR3 DNA reads as TGTGCCAGCAGTGCCGGGACTATCCTTTCCTACGAGCAGTACTTC. The rearrangement joins TRBV5-4 to TRBJ2-7; 7 bases fit TRBD2. Germline loops: CDR1 SGHNT, CDR2 YYREEE (reference sequence). This CDR3 is built from 15 residues. With 5 bases clipped from V and 1 base from J, the junction kept 9 bases outside the gene matches. Full variable domain (missing parts from reference TRBV5-4 and TRBJ2-7): ETGVTQSPTHLIKTRGQQVTLRCSSQSGHNTVSWYQQALGQGPQFIFQYYREEENGRGNFPPRFSGLQFPNYSSELNVNALELDDSALYLCASSAGTILSYEQYFGPGTRLTVT.